The clone carrying this T cell receptor (beta chain) was observed many times. Antigen specificity is unknown. In TCRdb, the 5' RACE reads were re-called with MiXCR into one record per CDR3 protein. The table records around 590,000 distinct CDR3 sequences, 9% to 15% of them present only once. The source of the sample is a study of T cells after yellow fever vaccination. About the study: With SMART-Seq v4 Ultra Low Input, the fractions containing low cell numbers were prepared.

Per germline, CDR1 SGHTA and CDR2 FQGNSA. The V end lost 1 base, the J end lost 6 bases, and 10 bases lay between the germline ends. The length of the CDR3 is 15 residues. Whole-study results and caveats: Booster samples showed a return of most primary-vaccination clones (approximately 95% CD4, approximately 88% CD8).

Sequenced material: PBMCs, taken on the day of the yellow fever booster vaccination. The source is a man aged 25 to 40 who received the YFV17D yellow fever vaccine. The V call is TRBV7-2, the J call TRBJ1-6; a weak D match, TRBD1 (6 bases). The CDR3 nucleotides are TGTGCCAGCAGCTTAGGAGGGGGACTTAATTCACCCCTCCACTTT. Residues: CASSLGGGLNSPLHF.